This entry lists 13 T cell receptor beta chains sequenced from one sample in a study of T cell responses to AZD1222 COVID-19 vaccine. Repertoires were generated with immunoSEQ multiplex PCR, while TCRdb's copy carries only in-frame clones and drops some. Of about 150,000 clones detected, more than 90% appear once; the ten largest clones hold 1.5% to 2%. Sequences were derived from peripheral blood, sampled on day 0 of AZD1222 vaccination. The receptors were sampled from an adult in good health.

This rearrangement joins TRBV30 to TRBJ1-1, with D possibly TRBD1 on 6 matching bases. The V gene's germline CDR1 is GTSNPN and CDR2 SVGIG (reference sequence). This CDR3 region has 15 residues. V lost 6 bases and J 1 base, leaving 18 bases between the germline ends. This chain's CDR3 is CACGRAGHPNTEAFF. The CDR3 nucleotides read TGTGCCTGCGGTAGAGCGGGACACCCGAACACTGAAGCTTTCTTT.

The chain uses TRBV28 and TRBJ1-3; TRBD1 is a possible D gene (5 bases). V gave up 3 bases and J gave up 3 bases, with 12 bases separating them. This CDR3 is 15 amino acids long. From germline, CDR1 is MDHEN and CDR2 SYDVKM. CDR3 region: CASSFQGGGGNTIYF. In nucleotides, the CDR3 is TGTGCCAGCAGTTTCCAGGGCGGTGGTGGAAACACCATATATTTT.

The chain is built from TRBV5-1 and TRBJ2-3, with unresolved D. This CDR3 is 13 amino acids long. Germline V gene data show CDR1 as SGHRS and CDR2 as YFSETQ. The germline V and J ends were trimmed by 1 base and 4 bases, with 7 bases remaining between them. CDR3 DNA sequence: TGCGCCAGCAGCTTGCCACCCTCAGATACGCAGTATTTT. As protein: CASSLPPSDTQYF.

CDR3 region: CSVEGLGAGLSYNEQFF. The CDR3 nucleotides are TGCAGCGTTGAAGGTCTAGGGGCGGGGCTCTCCTACAATGAGCAGTTCTTC. J is TRBJ2-1 and V is TRBV29-1, with D possibly matching TRBD2 (6 bases). Germline V lookup: CDR1 SQVTM, CDR2 ANQGSEA. Trimming pared 1 base from V and 0 bases from J, leaving 16 bases between. CDR3 size: 17 residues.

The chain combines TRBV15 with TRBJ2-1; the match to TRBD2 covers 10 bases. The V and J ends lost 2 bases and 6 bases, in that order; junction bases with no gene match: 7. The CDR3 spans 16 residues. The V gene's germline CDR1 is LNHNV and CDR2 YYDKDF (reference sequence). CDR3 region: CATSRFKRGGGNEQFF. The CDR3 nucleotides read TGTGCCACCAGCAGATTCAAGCGGGGGGGCGGCAATGAGCAGTTCTTC.

The V and J genes are TRBV7-2 and TRBJ2-7; 7 nucleotides line up with TRBD1. Germline CDR1 is SGHTA and CDR2 is FQGNSA. With 6 bases clipped from V and 2 bases from J, the junction kept 10 bases outside the gene matches. The CDR3 totals 15 residues. DNA of the CDR3: TGTGCCAGCAGACTTGACCCAGGGGGTGCCTACGAGCAGTACTTC. Protein product: CASRLDPGGAYEQYF.

The DNA for the CDR3 is TGTGCCAGCAGTTTACCCCCCCCCAGGGACCCTGAAGCTTTCTTT. Its translation is CASSLPPPRDPEAFF. The rearrangement joins TRBV28 to TRBJ1-1; weak D call: TRBD1 (5 bases). The V gene's germline CDR1 is MDHEN and CDR2 SYDVKM. CDR3 length: 15 residues. Trimming stripped 2 bases from V and 6 bases from J, with 16 bases between.

This sequence joins TRBV5-5 and TRBJ1-6, with D unclear. Germline loops: CDR1 SGHKS, CDR2 YYEKEE (reference sequence). This CDR3 contains 14 residues. The V end lost 4 bases, the J end lost 9 bases, and 14 bases lay between the germline ends. The CDR3 DNA reads as TGTGCCAGCAGCCCTCCGGGGTTTTCTTCACCCCTCCACTTT. It specifies CASSPPGFSSPLHF.

The J gene is TRBJ1-2, the V gene TRBV28; 8 bases align to TRBD1. J lost 3 bases, V lost 7 bases, and 19 bases had no gene match. The CDR3 is 18 amino acids. The germline V gene has CDR1 MDHEN and CDR2 SYDVKM. CDR3 nucleotide sequence: TGTGCCAGCACCGGATTCGGGACAGGAAGATTCTATGACTATGGCTACACCTTC. The encoded protein is CASTGFGTGRFYDYGYTF.

The rearrangement joins TRBV6-2 or TRBV6-3 to TRBJ1-1, with D perhaps TRBD1 (6 bases). Trimming removed 0 bases at V and 0 bases at J, with 11 bases between. The V gene's germline CDR1 is MNHEY and CDR2 SVGEGT. The CDR3 is 16 residues long. CDR3 sequence reads: CASSYSSGTLNTEAFF. The CDR3 bases are TGTGCCAGCAGTTACTCGTCTGGGACACTGAACACTGAAGCTTTCTTT.

The gene calls are TRBV5-1 and TRBJ1-1; D is ambiguous. The V end lost 0 bases, the J end lost 5 bases, and 14 bases lay between the germline ends. Germline loops: CDR1 SGHRS, CDR2 YFSETQ. This CDR3 is 15 amino acids long. CDR3 in DNA: TGCGCCAGCAGCTTGGCGTGGGGAGTCGGTACTGAAGCTTTCTTT. Translated, it gives CASSLAWGVGTEAFF. Looking up the rest from reference TRBV5-1 and TRBJ1-1 gives the full variable domain: KAGVTQTPRYLIKTRGQQVTLSCSPISGHRSVSWYQQTPGQGLQFLFEYFSETQRNKGNFPGRFSGRQFSNSRSEMNVSTLELGDSALYLCASSLAWGVGTEAFFGQGTRLTVV.

The V call is TRBV6-2 or TRBV6-3, the J call TRBJ2-3; possibly TRBD2 for D (6 bases). This CDR3 comprises 13 residues. Germline lookup yields CDR1 MNHEY and CDR2 SVGEGT. Trimming shortened V by 7 bases and J by 2 bases, and 10 bases separated the two germline ends. The DNA for the CDR3 is TGTGCCAGCACCCCGGGGGACACAGATACGCAGTATTTT. It encodes CASTPGDTDTQYF.

The chain carries TRBV7-8 and TRBJ2-7; tentatively, D is TRBD2 (6 bases). The CDR3 is made up of 16 amino acids. The V gene's germline CDR1 is SGHVS and CDR2 FQNEAQ. Trimming left V 2 bases short and J 6 bases short, with 20 bases between. Here the CDR3 reads CASSLTPYGSLSEQYF. The CDR3 region has the DNA TGTGCCAGCAGCTTAACCCCATACGGGAGTCTAAGCGAGCAGTACTTC.